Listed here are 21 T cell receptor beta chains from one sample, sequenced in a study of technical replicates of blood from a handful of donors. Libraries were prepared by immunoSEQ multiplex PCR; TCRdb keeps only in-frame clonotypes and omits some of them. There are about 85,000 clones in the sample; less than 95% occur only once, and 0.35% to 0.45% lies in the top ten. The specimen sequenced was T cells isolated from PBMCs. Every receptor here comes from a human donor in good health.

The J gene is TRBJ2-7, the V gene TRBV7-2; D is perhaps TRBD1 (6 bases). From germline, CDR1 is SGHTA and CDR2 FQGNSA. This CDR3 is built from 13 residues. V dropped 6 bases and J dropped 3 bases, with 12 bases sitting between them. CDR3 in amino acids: CASSQGPDYEQYF. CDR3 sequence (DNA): TGTGCCAGCAGTCAGGGGCCCGACTACGAGCAGTACTTC.

The CDR3 DNA is TGTGCCAGCAGCCTCAGGACAAACTATGGCTACACCTTC. It yields the protein CASSLRTNYGYTF. The V gene is TRBV28, the J gene TRBJ1-2; perhaps TRBD1 as D (5 bases). The CDR3 runs 13 residues. Trimming left V 6 bases short and J 2 bases short, with 10 bases between. CDR1 and CDR2 (germline): MDHEN, SYDVKM.

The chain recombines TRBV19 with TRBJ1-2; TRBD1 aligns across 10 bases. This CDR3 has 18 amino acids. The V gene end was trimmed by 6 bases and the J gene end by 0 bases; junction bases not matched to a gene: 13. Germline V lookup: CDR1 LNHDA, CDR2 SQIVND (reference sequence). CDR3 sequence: CASRKRTGQGTTNYGYTF. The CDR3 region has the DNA TGTGCCAGTAGAAAGAGAACGGGACAGGGGACAACTAACTATGGCTACACCTTC.

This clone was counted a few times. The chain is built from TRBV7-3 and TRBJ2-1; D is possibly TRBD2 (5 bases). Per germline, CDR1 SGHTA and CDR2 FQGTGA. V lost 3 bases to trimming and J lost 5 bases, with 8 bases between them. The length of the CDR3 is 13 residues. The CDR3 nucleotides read TGTGCCAGCAGCTTTGGAGGAAACAATGAGCAGTTCTTC. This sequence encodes CASSFGGNNEQFF.

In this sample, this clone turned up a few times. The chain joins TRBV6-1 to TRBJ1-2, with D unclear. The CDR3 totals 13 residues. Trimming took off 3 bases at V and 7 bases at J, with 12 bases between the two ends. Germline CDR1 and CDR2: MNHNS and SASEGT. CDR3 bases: TGTGCCAGCAGTGAGTCAAGGAGAATTGGCTACACCTTC. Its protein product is CASSESRRIGYTF.

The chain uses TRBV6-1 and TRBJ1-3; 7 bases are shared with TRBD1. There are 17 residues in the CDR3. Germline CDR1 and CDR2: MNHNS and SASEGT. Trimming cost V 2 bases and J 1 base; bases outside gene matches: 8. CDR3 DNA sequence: TGTGCCAGCAGTGAAATAGGAGGGGGCGCGTCTGGAAACACCATATATTTT. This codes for CASSEIGGGASGNTIYF.

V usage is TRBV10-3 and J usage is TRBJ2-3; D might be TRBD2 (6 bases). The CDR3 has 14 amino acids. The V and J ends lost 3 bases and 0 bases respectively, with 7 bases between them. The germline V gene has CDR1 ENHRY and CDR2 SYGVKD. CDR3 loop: CAISESGSTDTQYF. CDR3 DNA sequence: TGTGCCATCAGTGAAAGCGGGAGCACAGATACGCAGTATTTT.

Here the CDR3 reads CASSPGQGYEQYF. The CDR3 nucleotides are TGTGCCAGCAGCCCGGGACAGGGTTACGAGCAGTACTTC. The rearrangement joins TRBV7-9 to TRBJ2-7; TRBD1 agrees at 9 bases. The length of the CDR3 is 13 residues. The germline V gene encodes CDR1 SEHNR and CDR2 FQNEAQ (reference sequence). With 5 bases clipped from V and 4 bases from J, the junction kept 3 bases outside the gene matches.

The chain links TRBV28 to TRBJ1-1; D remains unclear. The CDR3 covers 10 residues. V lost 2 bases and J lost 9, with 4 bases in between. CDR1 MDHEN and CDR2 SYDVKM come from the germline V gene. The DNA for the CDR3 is TGTGCCAGCAGTTTAGTTAAAGCTTTCTTT. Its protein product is CASSLVKAFF.

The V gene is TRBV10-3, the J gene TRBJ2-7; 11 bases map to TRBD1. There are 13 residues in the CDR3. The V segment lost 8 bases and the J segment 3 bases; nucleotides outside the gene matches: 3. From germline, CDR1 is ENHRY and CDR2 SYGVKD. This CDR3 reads CAILGQGGYEQYF. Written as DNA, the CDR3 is TGTGCCATCCTGGGACAGGGGGGCTACGAGCAGTACTTC.

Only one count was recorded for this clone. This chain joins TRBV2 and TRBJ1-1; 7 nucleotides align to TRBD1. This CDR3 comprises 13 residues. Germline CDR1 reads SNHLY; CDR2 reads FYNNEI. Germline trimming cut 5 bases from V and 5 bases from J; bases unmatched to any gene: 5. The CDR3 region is CASSPTGLTEAFF. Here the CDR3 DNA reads TGTGCCAGCAGTCCGACAGGGTTGACTGAAGCTTTCTTT.

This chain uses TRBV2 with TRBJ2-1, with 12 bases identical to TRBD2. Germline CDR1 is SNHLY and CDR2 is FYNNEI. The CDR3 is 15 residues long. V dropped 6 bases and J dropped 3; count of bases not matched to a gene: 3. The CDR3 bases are TGTGCCAGCAGACCGACTAGCGGGAGCTACAATGAGCAGTTCTTC. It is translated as CASRPTSGSYNEQFF. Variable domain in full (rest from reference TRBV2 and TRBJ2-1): EPEVTQTPSHQVTQMGQEVILRCVPISNHLYFYWYRQILGQKVEFLVSFYNNEISEKSEIFDDQFSVERPDGSNFTLKIRSTKLEDSAMYFCASRPTSGSYNEQFFGPGTRLTVL.

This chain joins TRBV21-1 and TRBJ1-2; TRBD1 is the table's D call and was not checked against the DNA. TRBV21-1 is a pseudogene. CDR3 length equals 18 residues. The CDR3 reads CASSKSGTGKRSVSGYTF. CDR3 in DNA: TGTGCCAGCAGCAAATCCGGGACAGGGAAAAGGTCAGTTTCAGGCTACACCTTC.

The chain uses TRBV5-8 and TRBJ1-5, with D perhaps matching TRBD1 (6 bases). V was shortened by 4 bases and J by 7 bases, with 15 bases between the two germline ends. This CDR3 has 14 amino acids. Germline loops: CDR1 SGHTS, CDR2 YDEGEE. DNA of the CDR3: TGTGCCAGCAGCCAATACAGGGAGGGACAGCCCCAGCATTTT. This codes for CASSQYREGQPQHF.

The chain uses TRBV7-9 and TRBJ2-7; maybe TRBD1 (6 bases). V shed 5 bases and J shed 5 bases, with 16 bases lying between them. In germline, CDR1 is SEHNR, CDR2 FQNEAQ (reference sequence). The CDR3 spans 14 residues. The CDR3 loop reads CASSHTGLPNEQYF. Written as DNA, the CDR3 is TGTGCCAGCAGCCATACAGGGCTTCCCAACGAGCAGTACTTC. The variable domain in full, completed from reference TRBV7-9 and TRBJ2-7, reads DTGVSQNPRHKITKRGQNVTFRCDPISEHNRLYWYRQTLGQGPEFLTYFQNEAQLEKSRLLSDRFSAERPKGSFSTLEIQRTEQGDSAMYLCASSHTGLPNEQYFGPGTRLTVT.

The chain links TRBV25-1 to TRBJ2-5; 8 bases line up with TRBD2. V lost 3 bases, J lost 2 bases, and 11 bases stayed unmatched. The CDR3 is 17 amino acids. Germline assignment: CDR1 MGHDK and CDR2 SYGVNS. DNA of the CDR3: TGTGCCAGCAGTGATGAGGGCACAGCGGGGGATCAAGAGACCCAGTACTTC. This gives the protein CASSDEGTAGDQETQYF.

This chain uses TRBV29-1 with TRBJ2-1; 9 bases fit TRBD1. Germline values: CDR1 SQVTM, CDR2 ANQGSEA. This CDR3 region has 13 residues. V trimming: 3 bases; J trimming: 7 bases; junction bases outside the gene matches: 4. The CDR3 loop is CSVEYRGRNEQFF. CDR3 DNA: TGCAGCGTTGAGTACAGGGGGCGGAATGAGCAGTTCTTC.

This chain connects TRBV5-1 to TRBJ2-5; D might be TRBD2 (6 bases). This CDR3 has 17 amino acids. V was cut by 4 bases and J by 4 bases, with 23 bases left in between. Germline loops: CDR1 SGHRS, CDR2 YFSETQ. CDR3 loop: CASSPQPITGSGETQYF. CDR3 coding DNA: TGCGCCAGCAGCCCTCAACCTATAACCGGGAGCGGAGAGACCCAGTACTTC.

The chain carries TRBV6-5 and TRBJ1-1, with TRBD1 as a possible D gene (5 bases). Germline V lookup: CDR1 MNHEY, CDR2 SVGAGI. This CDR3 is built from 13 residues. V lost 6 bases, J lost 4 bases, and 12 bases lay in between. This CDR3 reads CASSPWGVTEAFF. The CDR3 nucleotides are TGTGCCAGCAGCCCCTGGGGGGTCACTGAAGCTTTCTTT.

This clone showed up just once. The CDR3 DNA is TGTGCCAGCAGTTCCGGGACTAGCGGGATTCACTCCTACGAGCAGTACTTC. It yields the protein CASSSGTSGIHSYEQYF. This chain connects TRBV11-1 to TRBJ2-7, with 13 positions matching TRBD2. Per the germline V gene, CDR1 is SGHAT and CDR2 is FQDESV (reference sequence). The length of the CDR3 is 17 residues. The J segment lost 0 bases and the V segment lost 6 bases, leaving 8 bases of the junction unmatched.

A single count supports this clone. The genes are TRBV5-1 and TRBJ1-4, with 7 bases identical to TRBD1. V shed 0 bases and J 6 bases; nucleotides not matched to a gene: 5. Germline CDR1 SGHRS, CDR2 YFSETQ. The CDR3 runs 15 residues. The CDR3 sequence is CASSLDRGSDEKLFF. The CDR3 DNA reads TGCGCCAGCAGCTTGGACAGGGGATCCGATGAAAAACTGTTTTTT.